These T cell receptor beta chains were read from a single sample in a study of cytomegalovirus exposure and HLA in healthy donors. Using immunoSEQ multiplex PCR, the repertoire was profiled, and TCRdb retains in-frame clones only, with some absent. The table has fewer than 250,000 clones, over 65% seen once. The sample was PBMCs. All receptors come from a man younger than 30 in good health and CMV-seronegative. CDR3s include the opening cysteine and the closing phenylalanine or tryptophan. D genes are given only for firm matches. Not every row has a clone size; where given, it reads once, few, many or a size class.

J,V,D,size,DNA,CDR3
TRBJ2-7,TRBV9,TRBD2,-,TGTGCCAGCAGCCCCGCGGGAGGATACGAGCAGTACTTC,CASSPAGGYEQYF
TRBJ2-5,TRBV5-4,-,few,TGTGCCAGCAGCTCAACCGGGACCGGGGGAATGGAGCAGTACTTC,CASSSTGTGGMEQYF
TRBJ1-1,TRBV5-6,TRBD1,-,TGTGCCAGCACCAATGGACAGGTAATGAACACTGAAGCTTTCTTT,CASTNGQVMNTEAFF
TRBJ2-3,TRBV4-2,TRBD2,-,TGTGCCAGCAGCCAAGGTCCTAGCGGGACATCGACGCAGTATTTT,CASSQGPSGTSTQYF
TRBJ1-4,TRBV7-9,TRBD1,-,TGTTCCAGCAGCCCAACCCGGGACAGGGTCTATGAAAAACTGTTTTTT,CSSSPTRDRVYEKLFF
TRBJ2-7,TRBV28,TRBD2,-,TGTGCCAGCAGACGCCCGGGAGGGGGGTTACATTACGAGCAGTACTTC,CASRRPGGGLHYEQYF
TRBJ1-1,TRBV5-6,-,-,TGTGCCAGCAGCTTGGGGGCAGGATTGAACACTGAAGCTTTCTTT,CASSLGAGLNTEAFF
TRBJ2-5,TRBV11-2,-,-,TGTGCCAGCAGCTTTGCCCCTGAGGAGACCCAGTACTTC,CASSFAPEETQYF
TRBJ2-2,TRBV7-9,-,-,TGTGCCAGCAGCTTAGAGCGGGCCGGGCACGGGGAGCTGTTTTTT,CASSLERAGHGELFF
TRBJ2-7,TRBV7-2,-,few,TGTGCCAGCAGCTTACTCCTAAACTCCTACGAGCAGTACTTC,CASSLLLNSYEQYF
TRBJ2-7,TRBV6-4,-,-,TGTGCCAGCAGTGGAGGGCGGCAGTCCTACGAGCAGTACTTC,CASSGGRQSYEQYF
TRBJ2-1,TRBV7-9,-,-,TGTGCCAGCAGTTTTGAACGGGACTCCAATGAGCAGTTCTTC,CASSFERDSNEQFF
TRBJ1-6,TRBV2,-,-,TGTGCCAGCAGCCTACAGGGTAGCGGGAATTCACCCCTCCACTTT,CASSLQGSGNSPLHF
TRBJ2-1,TRBV9,TRBD1,-,TGTGCCAGCAGCGTCACGGGACAGTCCTACAATGAGCAGTTCTTC,CASSVTGQSYNEQFF
TRBJ1-2,TRBV6-4,TRBD1,-,TGTGCCAGCAGAAGGATAGCGACAGGGGCAGCTCCGGAGGGCTACACCTTC,CASRRIATGAAPEGYTF
TRBJ2-7,TRBV2,TRBD2,-,TGTGCCAGCATCCAGACTAGCGGGAACGAGCAGTACTTC,CASIQTSGNEQYF
TRBJ2-1,TRBV10-2,-,few,TGCGCCAGCAGATGGGGACTGGCAGAGGGGAATGAGCAGTTCTTC,CASRWGLAEGNEQFF
TRBJ2-7,TRBV27,-,-,TGTGCCAGCAGTTCAGGGGGGGAGCAGTACTTC,CASSSGGEQYF
TRBJ2-3,TRBV6-4,TRBD1,-,TGTGCCAGCAGCCGACAGGGCGTCATCACAGATACGCAGTATTTT,CASSRQGVITDTQYF
TRBJ1-1,TRBV29-1,-,-,TGCAGCGTTAGATTTTATGGACAGCTTGAAGCTTTCTTT,CSVRFYGQLEAFF
TRBJ1-2,TRBV30,-,-,TGTGCCTGGAGTGTCGTAGACTCGGGAGGCTACACCTTC,CAWSVVDSGGYTF
TRBJ2-7,TRBV11-2,TRBD1,-,TGTGCCAGCAGCCAACCGGGACAGGGGCTTTCCTACGAGCAGTACTTC,CASSQPGQGLSYEQYF